The clone carrying this T cell receptor beta chain was observed once. Germline assignment: CDR1 MNHEY and CDR2 SVGAGI. The CDR3 consists of 14 residues. The J segment lost 0 bases and the V segment lost 7 bases, leaving 4 bases of the junction unmatched. The table came from immunoSEQ multiplex PCR; TCRdb's copy has only in-frame clones and leaves some out. The sample lists fewer than 350,000 clones; almost 90% were seen once. The record originates from a study of blood T cell repertoires in COVID-19. This chain uses TRBV6-5 with TRBJ2-3; 7 bases align to TRBD1. This clonotype was obtained from a woman aged 18-30 years with acute COVID-19. The sample taken for sequencing was PBMCs or T cells enriched from blood (not recorded which). The DNA for the CDR3 is TGTGCCAGCAAGGGGGCAGGGAGCACAGATACGCAGTATTTT. As protein: CASKGAGSTDTQYF.